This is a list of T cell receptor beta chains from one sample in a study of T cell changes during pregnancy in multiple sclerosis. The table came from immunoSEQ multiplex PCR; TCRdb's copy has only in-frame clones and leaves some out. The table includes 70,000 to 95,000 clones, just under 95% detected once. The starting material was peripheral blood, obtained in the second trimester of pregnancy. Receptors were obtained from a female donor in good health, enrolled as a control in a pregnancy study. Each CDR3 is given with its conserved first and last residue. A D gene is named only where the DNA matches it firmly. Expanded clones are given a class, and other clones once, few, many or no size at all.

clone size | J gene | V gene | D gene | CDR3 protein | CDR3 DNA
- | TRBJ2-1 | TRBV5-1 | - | CASSLAYRAYNEQFF | TGCGCCAGCAGCTTGGCCTACAGGGCTTACAATGAGCAGTTCTTC
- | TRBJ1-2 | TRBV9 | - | CASSVVRDTDGYTF | TGTGCCAGCAGCGTAGTACGGGACACGGATGGCTACACCTTC
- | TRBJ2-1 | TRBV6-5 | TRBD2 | CASSYLAGGMDEQFF | TGTGCCAGCAGTTACTTAGCGGGGGGCATGGATGAGCAGTTCTTC
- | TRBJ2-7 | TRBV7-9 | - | CASSWGGGSLYEQYF | TGTGCCAGCAGTTGGGGAGGAGGCAGCCTCTACGAGCAGTACTTC
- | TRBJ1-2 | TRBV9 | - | CASSVAPGGLKGYTF | TGTGCCAGCAGCGTAGCCCCGGGGGGCCTGAAGGGCTACACCTTC
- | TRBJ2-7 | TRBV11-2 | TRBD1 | CASSPLKGPGQTFYEQYF | TGTGCCAGCAGTCCTCTTAAAGGACCGGGACAGACTTTCTACGAGCAGTACTTC
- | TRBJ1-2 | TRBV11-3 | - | CASSLDGGGGHGYTF | TGTGCCAGCAGCTTAGATGGAGGTGGGGGCCATGGCTACACCTTC
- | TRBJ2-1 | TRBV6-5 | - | CASSYLSGEQFF | TGTGCCAGCAGTTACTTGTCGGGTGAGCAGTTCTTC
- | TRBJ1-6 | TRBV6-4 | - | CASSEIPDSPLHF | TGTGCCAGCAGTGAAATCCCGGATTCACCCCTCCACTTT
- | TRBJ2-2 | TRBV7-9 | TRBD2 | CASSLQAGGPSGELFF | TGTGCCAGCAGTTTACAAGCGGGGGGGCCATCTGGGGAGCTGTTTTTT
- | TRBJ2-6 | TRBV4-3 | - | CASSQEPGSGANVLTF | TGCGCCAGCAGCCAAGAGCCAGGGTCTGGGGCCAACGTCCTGACTTTC
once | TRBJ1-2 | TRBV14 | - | CASSPRSWQGYTF | TGTGCCAGCAGCCCGCGGTCTTGGCAAGGCTACACCTTC
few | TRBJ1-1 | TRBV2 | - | CASMDGRPLEAFF | TGTGCCAGCATGGACGGGAGACCACTTGAAGCTTTCTTT
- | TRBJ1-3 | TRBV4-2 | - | CASSHWIARGDTIYF | TGTGCCAGCAGCCATTGGATCGCCCGGGGGGACACCATATATTTT
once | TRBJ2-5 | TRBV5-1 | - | CASSSVGGVAETQYF | TGCGCCAGCAGCTCGGTTGGAGGGGTCGCAGAGACCCAGTACTTC
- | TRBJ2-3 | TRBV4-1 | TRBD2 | CASSRSVHLIAGGLSDTQYF | TGCGCCAGCAGCCGATCGGTCCATTTAATAGCGGGGGGGCTGTCAGATACGCAGTATTTT
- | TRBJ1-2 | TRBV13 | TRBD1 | CASTSSFYQGAGGYTF | TGTGCCAGCACCTCTTCGTTTTATCAGGGGGCAGGGGGCTACACCTTC
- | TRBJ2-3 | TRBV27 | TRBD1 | CASSADRVLLDTQYF | TGTGCCAGCAGTGCTGACAGGGTCCTGTTAGATACGCAGTATTTT
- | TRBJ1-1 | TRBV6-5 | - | CASSYSSGQRNTEAFF | TGTGCCAGCAGTTATTCTTCTGGACAGAGGAACACTGAAGCTTTCTTT
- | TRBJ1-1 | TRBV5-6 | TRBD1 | CASSVNRDRGSAFF | TGTGCCAGCAGCGTAAACCGGGACAGGGGGTCAGCTTTCTTT
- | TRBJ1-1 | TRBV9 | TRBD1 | CASSAAGGGTEAFF | TGTGCCAGCAGCGCTGCAGGGGGTGGCACTGAAGCTTTCTTT
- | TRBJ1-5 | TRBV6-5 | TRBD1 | CASSETGTENQPQHF | TGTGCCAGCAGCGAGACCGGGACAGAAAATCAGCCCCAGCATTTT
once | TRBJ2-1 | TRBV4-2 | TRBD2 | CASSQEELAVFYNEQFF | TGTGCCAGCAGCCAAGAGGAACTAGCGGTCTTCTACAATGAGCAGTTCTTC
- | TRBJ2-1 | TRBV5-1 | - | CASSQDSNYNEQFF | TGCGCCAGCAGCCAGGACTCCAACTACAATGAGCAGTTCTTC
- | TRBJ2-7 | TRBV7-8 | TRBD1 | CASSFGTGGEQYF | TGTGCCAGCAGCTTCGGGACAGGCGGCGAGCAGTACTTC
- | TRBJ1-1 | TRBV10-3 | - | CAIGSGGTMNTEAFF | TGTGCCATCGGGTCTGGAGGAACTATGAACACTGAAGCTTTCTTT
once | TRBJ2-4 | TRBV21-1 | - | CASTPSDGQGSAKNIQYF | TGTGCCAGCACCCCCTCAGATGGGCAGGGGAGCGCCAAAAACATTCAGTACTTC
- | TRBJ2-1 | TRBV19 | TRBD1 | CASSTTGGSSSYNEQFF | TGTGCCAGTAGTACGACAGGGGGCTCAAGCTCCTACAATGAGCAGTTCTTC
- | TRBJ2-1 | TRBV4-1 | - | CASSQGGLQFF | TGCGCCAGCAGCCAAGGAGGTTTGCAGTTCTTC
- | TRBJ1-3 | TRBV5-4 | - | CASSLFGPTSGNTIYF | TGTGCCAGCAGCTTGTTTGGGCCGACCTCTGGAAACACCATATATTTT
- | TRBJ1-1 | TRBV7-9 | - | CASSQTLSNTEAFF | TGTGCCAGCAGCCAAACTCTAAGCAACACTGAAGCTTTCTTT
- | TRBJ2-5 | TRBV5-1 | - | CASSLAQGGIETQYF | TGCGCCAGCAGCTTGGCCCAGGGTGGAATAGAGACCCAGTACTTC
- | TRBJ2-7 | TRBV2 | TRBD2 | CASRLAGVPHYEQYF | TGTGCCAGCAGACTAGCGGGGGTCCCTCACTACGAGCAGTACTTC
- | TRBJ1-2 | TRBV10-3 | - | CAISSGGNYGYTF | TGTGCCATCAGTTCGGGGGGTAACTATGGCTACACCTTC
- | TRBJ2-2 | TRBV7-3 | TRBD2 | CASSPDSGGADTGELFF | TGTGCCAGCAGCCCGGATAGCGGGGGGGCGGACACCGGGGAGCTGTTTTTT
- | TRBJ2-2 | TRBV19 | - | CASSIEQLVAGELFF | TGTGCCAGTAGTATAGAACAGTTGGTTGCCGGGGAGCTGTTTTTT
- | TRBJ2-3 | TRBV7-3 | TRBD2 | CASSLVAGGPDTQYF | TGTGCCAGCAGCTTAGTGGCGGGGGGGCCGGATACGCAGTATTTT
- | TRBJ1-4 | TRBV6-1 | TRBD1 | CASSLTGTNEKLFF | TGTGCCAGCAGTTTGACAGGGACTAATGAAAAACTGTTTTTT
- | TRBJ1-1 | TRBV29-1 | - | CSVAMVRGNTEAFF | TGCAGCGTTGCGATGGTACGGGGTAACACTGAAGCTTTCTTT
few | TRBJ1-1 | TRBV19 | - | CASSIRGGLPEAFF | TGTGCCAGTAGTATTCGGGGAGGGCTCCCTGAAGCTTTCTTT
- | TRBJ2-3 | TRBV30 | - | CAWSEVLASGTDTQYF | TGTGCCTGGAGTGAAGTTCTAGCGAGCGGCACAGATACGCAGTATTTT
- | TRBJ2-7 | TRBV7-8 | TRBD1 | CASSPGTGINEQYF | TGTGCCAGCAGCCCCGGGACAGGGATCAACGAGCAGTACTTC
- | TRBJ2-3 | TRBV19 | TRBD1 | CASSAQGATQYF | TGTGCCAGTAGTGCACAGGGGGCCACGCAGTATTTT
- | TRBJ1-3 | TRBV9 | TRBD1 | CASSVGTGTGNTIYF | TGTGCCAGCAGCGTAGGGACAGGTACTGGAAACACCATATATTTT
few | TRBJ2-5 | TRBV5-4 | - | CASSSQGEGETQYF | TGTGCCAGCAGCTCACAGGGTGAAGGAGAGACCCAGTACTTC
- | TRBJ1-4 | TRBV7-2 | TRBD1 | CASSREGAGQANEKLFF | TGTGCCAGCAGTCGAGAGGGGGCGGGACAGGCTAATGAAAAACTGTTTTTT
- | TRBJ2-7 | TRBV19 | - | CASSMETGASYEQYF | TGTGCCAGTAGTATGGAGACAGGAGCCTCCTACGAGCAGTACTTC
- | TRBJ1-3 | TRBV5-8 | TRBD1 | CASSLDRGYSGNTIYF | TGTGCCAGCAGCTTGGACAGGGGGTACTCTGGAAACACCATATATTTT
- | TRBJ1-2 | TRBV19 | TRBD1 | CASTGQGFYGYTF | TGTGCCAGTACGGGACAGGGGTTCTATGGCTACACCTTC
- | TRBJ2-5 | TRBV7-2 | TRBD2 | CASSPTWGTSGRQETQYF | TGTGCCAGCAGCCCAACCTGGGGGACTAGCGGGCGACAAGAGACCCAGTACTTC
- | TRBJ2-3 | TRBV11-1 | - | CASSLAGGTDTQYF | TGTGCCAGCAGCTTAGCCGGGGGCACAGATACGCAGTATTTT
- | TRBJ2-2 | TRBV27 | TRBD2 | CASGVAGDTGELFF | TGTGCCAGCGGTGTAGCGGGGGACACCGGGGAGCTGTTTTTT
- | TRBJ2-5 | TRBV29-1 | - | CSALNREETQYF | TGCAGCGCCCTAAACAGAGAAGAGACCCAGTACTTC